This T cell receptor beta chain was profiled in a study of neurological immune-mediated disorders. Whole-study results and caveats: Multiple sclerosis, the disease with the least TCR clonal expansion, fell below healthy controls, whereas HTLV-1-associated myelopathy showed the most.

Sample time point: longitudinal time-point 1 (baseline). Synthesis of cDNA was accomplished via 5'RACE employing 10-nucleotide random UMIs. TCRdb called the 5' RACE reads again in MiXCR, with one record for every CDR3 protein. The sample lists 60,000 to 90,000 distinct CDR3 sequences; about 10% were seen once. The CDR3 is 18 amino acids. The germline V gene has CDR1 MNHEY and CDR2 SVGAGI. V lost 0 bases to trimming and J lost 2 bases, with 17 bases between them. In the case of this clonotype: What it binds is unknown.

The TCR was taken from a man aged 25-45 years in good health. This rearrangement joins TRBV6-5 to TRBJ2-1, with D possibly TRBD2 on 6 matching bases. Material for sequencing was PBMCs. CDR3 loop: CASSYSRRSGRTYNEQFF. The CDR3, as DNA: TGTGCCAGCAGTTACTCGAGGAGAAGCGGGCGAACCTACAATGAGCAGTTCTTC.